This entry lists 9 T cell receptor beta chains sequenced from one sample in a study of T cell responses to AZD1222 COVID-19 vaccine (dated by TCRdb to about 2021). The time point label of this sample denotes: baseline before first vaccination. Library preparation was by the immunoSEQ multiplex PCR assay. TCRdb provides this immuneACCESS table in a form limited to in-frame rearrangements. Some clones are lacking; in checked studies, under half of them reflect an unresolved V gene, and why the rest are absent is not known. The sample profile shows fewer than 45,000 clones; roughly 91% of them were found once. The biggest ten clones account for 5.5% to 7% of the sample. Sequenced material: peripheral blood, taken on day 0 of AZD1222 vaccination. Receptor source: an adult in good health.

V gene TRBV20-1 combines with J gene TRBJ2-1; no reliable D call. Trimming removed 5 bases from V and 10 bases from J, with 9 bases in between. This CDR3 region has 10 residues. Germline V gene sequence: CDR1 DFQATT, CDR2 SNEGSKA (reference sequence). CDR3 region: CSALSGEQFF. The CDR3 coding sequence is TGCAGTGCTTTATCTGGCGAGCAGTTCTTC.

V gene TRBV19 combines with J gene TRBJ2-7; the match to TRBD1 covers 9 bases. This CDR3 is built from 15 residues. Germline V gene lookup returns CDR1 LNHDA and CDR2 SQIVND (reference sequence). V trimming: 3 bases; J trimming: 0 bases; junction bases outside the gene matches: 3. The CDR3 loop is CASSMGQGGSYEQYF. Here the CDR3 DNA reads TGTGCCAGTAGTATGGGACAGGGAGGCTCCTACGAGCAGTACTTC. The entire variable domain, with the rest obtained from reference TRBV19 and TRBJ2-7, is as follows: DGGITQSPKYLFRKEGQNVTLSCEQNLNHDAMYWYRQDPGQGLRLIYYSQIVNDFQKGDIAEGYSVSREKKESFPLTVTSAQKNPTAFYLCASSMGQGGSYEQYFGPGTRLTVT.

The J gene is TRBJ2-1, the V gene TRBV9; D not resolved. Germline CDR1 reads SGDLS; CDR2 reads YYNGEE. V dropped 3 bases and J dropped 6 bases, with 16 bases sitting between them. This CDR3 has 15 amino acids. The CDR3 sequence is CASSASTARVNEQFF. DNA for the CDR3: TGTGCCAGCAGCGCCTCTACGGCCCGAGTCAATGAGCAGTTCTTC.

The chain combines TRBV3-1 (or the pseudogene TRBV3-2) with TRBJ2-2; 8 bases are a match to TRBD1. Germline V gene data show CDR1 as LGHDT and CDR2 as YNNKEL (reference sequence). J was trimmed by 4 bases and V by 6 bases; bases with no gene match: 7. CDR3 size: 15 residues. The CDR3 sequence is CASSSTGGPTGELFF. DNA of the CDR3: TGTGCCAGCAGTTCAACAGGGGGTCCCACCGGGGAGCTGTTTTTT.

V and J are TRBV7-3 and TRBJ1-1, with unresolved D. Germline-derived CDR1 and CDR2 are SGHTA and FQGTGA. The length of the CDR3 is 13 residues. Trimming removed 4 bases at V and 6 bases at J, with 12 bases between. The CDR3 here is CASSSPGRPEAFF. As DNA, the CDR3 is TGTGCCAGCAGCTCCCCGGGAAGGCCTGAAGCTTTCTTT. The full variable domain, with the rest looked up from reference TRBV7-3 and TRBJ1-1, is GAGVSQTPSNKVTEKGKYVELRCDPISGHTALYWYRQSLGQGPEFLIYFQGTGAADDSGLPNDRFFAVRPEGSVSTLKIQRTERGDSAVYLCASSSPGRPEAFFGQGTRLTVV.

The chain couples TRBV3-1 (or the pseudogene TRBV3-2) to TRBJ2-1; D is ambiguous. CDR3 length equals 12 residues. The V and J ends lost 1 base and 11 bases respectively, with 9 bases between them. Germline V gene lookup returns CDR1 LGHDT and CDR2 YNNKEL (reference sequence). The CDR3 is CASSQAVAKQFF. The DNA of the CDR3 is TGTGCCAGCAGCCAAGCCGTGGCTAAGCAGTTCTTC.

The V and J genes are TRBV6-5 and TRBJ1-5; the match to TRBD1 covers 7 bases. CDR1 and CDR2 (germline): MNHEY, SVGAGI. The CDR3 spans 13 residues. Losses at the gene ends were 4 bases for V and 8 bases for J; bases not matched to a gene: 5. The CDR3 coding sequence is TGTGCCAGCAGTTCAGGGGGAAGGGAGCCCCAGCATTTT. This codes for CASSSGGREPQHF.

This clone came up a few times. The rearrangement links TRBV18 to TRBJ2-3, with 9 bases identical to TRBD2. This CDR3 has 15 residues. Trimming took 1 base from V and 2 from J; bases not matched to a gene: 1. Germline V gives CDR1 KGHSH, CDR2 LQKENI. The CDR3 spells CASSPQRGATDTQYF. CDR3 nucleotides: TGTGCCAGCTCACCACAGCGGGGGGCCACAGATACGCAGTATTTT.

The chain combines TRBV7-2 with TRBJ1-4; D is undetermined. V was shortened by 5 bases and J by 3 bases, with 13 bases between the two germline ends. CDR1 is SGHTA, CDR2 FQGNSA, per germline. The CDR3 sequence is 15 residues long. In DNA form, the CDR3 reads TGTGCCAGCAGCCCCACATGGAGGGCTAATGAAAAACTGTTTTTT. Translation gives CASSPTWRANEKLFF. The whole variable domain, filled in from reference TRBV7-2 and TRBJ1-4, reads GAGVSQSPSNKVTEKGKDVELRCDPISGHTALYWYRQSLGQGLEFLIYFQGNSAPDKSGLPSDRFSAERTGGSVSTLTIQRTQQEDSAVYLCASSPTWRANEKLFFGSGTQLSVL.